This T cell receptor (beta chain) was observed in a study of blood T cell repertoires in COVID-19. The wider study: T cells, B-cell-depleted T cells, or PBMCs provided the cDNA or gDNA that served as material.

Deletions cut 7 bases from V and 0 bases from J, with 9 bases between. This CDR3 region has 12 residues. Germline CDR1 and CDR2: SQVTM and ANQGSEA. This table comes from immunoSEQ multiplex PCR, and its TCRdb copy is limited to in-frame clones, with some not included. Seen here are under 200,000 clones, 65% to 85% observed once, and the top ten hold around 5.1%. This clonotype was sampled from a woman aged 40 to 49 with acute COVID-19. V gene TRBV29-1 combines with J gene TRBJ1-1, with D perhaps TRBD1 (6 bases). Sequencing input: PBMCs or T cells enriched from blood (not recorded which). CDR3 loop: CSGTDMNTEAFF. CDR3 coding DNA: TGCAGCGGGACAGATATGAACACTGAAGCTTTCTTT.